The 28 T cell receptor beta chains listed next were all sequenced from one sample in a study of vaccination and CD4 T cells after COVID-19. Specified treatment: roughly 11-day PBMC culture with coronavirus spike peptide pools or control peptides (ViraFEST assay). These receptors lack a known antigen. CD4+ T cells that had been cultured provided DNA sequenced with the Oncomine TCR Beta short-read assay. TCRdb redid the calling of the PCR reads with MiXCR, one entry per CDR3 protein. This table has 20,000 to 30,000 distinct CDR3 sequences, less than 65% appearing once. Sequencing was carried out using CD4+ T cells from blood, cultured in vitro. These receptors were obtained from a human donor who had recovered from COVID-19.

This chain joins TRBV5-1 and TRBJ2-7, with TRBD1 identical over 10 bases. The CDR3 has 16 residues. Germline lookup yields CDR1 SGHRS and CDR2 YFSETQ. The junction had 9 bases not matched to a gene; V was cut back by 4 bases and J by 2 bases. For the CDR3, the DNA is TGCGCCAGCAGCCGAGGGACAGGGGATGAGGCCTACGAGCAGTACTTC. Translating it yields CASSRGTGDEAYEQYF.

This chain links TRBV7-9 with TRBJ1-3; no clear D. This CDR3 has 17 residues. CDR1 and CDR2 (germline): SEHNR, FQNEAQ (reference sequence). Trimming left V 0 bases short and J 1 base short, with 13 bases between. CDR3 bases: TGTGCCAGCAGCTTAGCGCATGGGCAAAGGTCTGGAAACACCATATATTTT. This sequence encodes CASSLAHGQRSGNTIYF.

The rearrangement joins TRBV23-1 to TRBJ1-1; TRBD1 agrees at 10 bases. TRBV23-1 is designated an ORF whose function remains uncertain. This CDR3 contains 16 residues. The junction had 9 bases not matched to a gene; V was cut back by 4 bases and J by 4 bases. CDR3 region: CASSPTRDRGSTEAFF. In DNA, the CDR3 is TGCGCCAGCAGTCCGACCCGGGACAGGGGATCCACTGAAGCTTTCTTT.

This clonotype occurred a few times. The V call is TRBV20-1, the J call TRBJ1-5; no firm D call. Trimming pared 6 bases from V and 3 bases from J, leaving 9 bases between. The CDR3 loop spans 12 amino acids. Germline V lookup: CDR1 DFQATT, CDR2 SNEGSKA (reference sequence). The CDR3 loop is CSAKLNNQPQHF. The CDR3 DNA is TGCAGTGCGAAACTTAACAATCAGCCCCAGCATTTT.

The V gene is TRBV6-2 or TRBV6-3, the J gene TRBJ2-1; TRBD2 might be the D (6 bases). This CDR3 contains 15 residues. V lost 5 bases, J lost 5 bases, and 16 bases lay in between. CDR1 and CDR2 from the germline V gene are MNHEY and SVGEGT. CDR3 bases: TGTGCCAGCAGTCCGGGCGGGATAGGGAACAATGAGCAGTTCTTC. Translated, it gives CASSPGGIGNNEQFF.

The CDR3 reads CASRDINTGELFF. The CDR3 DNA reads TGTGCCAGCCGGGACATTAACACCGGGGAGCTGTTTTTT. The gene calls are TRBV24-1 and TRBJ2-2, with D maybe TRBD1 (6 bases). There are 13 residues in the CDR3. V lost 11 bases and J lost 2, with 11 bases in between. Germline loops: CDR1 KGHDR, CDR2 SFDVKD.

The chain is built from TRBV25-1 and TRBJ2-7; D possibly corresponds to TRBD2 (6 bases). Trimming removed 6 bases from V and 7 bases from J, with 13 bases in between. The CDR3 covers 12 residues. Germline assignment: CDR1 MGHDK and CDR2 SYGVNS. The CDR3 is CASSRPAGEQYF. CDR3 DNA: TGTGCCAGCAGCCGACCGGCGGGGGAGCAGTACTTC.

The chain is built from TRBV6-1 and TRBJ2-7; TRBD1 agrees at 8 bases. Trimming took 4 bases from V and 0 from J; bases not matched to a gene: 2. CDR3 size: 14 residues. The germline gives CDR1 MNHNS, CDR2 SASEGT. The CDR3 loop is CASSGGQGSYEQYF. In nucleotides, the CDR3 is TGTGCCAGCAGTGGCGGACAGGGCTCCTACGAGCAGTACTTC.

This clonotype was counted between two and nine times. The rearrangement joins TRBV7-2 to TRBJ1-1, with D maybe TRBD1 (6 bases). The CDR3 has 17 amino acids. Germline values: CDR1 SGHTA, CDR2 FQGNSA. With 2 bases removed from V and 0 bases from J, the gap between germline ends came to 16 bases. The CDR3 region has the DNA TGTGCCAGCAGCTTACAGGACAGACCCACGCTGAACACTGAAGCTTTCTTT. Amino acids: CASSLQDRPTLNTEAFF.

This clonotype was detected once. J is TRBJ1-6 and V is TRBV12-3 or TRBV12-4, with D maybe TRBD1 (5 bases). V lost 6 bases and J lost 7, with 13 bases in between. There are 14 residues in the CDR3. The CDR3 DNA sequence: TGTGCCAGCAGCCCCGGGACGGAGAATTCACCCCTCCACTTT. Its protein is CASSPGTENSPLHF.

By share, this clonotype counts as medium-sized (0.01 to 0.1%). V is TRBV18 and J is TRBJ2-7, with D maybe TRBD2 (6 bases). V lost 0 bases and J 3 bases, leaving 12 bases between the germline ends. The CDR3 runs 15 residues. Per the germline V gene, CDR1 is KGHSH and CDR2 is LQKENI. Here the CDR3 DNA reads TGTGCCAGCTCACCACCCTTCGGGGGAGGCTACGAGCAGTACTTC. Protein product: CASSPPFGGGYEQYF.

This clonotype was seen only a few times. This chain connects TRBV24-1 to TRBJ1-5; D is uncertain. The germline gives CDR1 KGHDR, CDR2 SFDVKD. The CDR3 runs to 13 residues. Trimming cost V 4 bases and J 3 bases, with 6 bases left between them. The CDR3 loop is CATSDRFNQPQHF. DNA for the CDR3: TGTGCCACCAGTGACAGATTCAATCAGCCCCAGCATTTT.

CDR3 region: CASSYLEALHF. The CDR3 DNA reads TGTGCCAGCAGTTACTTGGAGGCCCTCCACTTT. V and J are TRBV6-2 or TRBV6-3 and TRBJ1-6, with D unclear. This CDR3 spans 11 amino acids. V was shortened by 1 base and J by 14 bases, with 6 bases between the two germline ends. The V gene's germline CDR1 is MNHEY and CDR2 SVGEGT.

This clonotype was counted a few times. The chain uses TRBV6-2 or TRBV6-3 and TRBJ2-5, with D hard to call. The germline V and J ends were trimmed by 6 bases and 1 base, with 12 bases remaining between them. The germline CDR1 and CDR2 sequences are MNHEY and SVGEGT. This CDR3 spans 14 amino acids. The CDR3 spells CASSRDKRQETQYF. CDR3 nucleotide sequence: TGTGCCAGCAGCCGTGACAAGCGCCAAGAGACCCAGTACTTC.

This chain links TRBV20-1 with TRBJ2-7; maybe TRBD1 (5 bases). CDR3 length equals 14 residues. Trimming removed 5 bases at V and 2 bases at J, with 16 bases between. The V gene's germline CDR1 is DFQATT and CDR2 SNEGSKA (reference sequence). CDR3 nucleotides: TGCAGTGCTCCCTTGGCAGGGTTGCCCTACGAGCAGTACTTC. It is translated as CSAPLAGLPYEQYF.

The CDR3 DNA reads TGTGCCACCAGACCGACAGCGTTTAATTCACCCCTCCACTTT. Its protein is CATRPTAFNSPLHF. This sequence joins TRBV28 and TRBJ1-6, with D possibly TRBD1 on 5 matching bases. The CDR3 has 14 residues. The germline CDR1 and CDR2 sequences are MDHEN and SYDVKM. V was pared by 10 bases and J by 6 bases, with 16 bases between.

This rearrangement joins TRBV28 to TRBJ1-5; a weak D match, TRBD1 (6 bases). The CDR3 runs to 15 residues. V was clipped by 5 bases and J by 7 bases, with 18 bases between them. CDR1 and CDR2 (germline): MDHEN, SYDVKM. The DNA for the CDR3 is TGTGCCAGCAGTAGGCAGGGGCTTGGAGGGCAGCCCCAGCATTTT. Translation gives CASSRQGLGGQPQHF.

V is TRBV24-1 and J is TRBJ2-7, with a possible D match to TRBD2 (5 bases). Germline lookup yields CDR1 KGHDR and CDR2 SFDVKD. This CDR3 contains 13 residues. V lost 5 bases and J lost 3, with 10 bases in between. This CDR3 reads CATSGENLYEQYF. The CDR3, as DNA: TGTGCCACCAGTGGGGAGAATCTCTACGAGCAGTACTTC.

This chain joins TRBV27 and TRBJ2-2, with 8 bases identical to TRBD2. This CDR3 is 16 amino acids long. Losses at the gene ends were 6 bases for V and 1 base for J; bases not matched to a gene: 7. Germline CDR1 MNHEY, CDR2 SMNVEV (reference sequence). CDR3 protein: CASSQSRGGNTGELFF. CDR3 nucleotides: TGTGCCAGCAGCCAATCACGGGGGGGGAACACCGGGGAGCTGTTTTTT.

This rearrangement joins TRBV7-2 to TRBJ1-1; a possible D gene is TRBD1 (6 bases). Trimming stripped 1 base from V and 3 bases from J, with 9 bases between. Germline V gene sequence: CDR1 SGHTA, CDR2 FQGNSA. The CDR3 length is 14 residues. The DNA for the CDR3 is TGTGCCAGCAGCTTAGGGCAGGGGCACACTGAAGCTTTCTTT. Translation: CASSLGQGHTEAFF.

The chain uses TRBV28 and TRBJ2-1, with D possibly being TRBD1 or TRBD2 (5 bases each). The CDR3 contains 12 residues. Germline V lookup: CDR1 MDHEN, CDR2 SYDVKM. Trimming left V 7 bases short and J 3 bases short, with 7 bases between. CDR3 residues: CASMGDYNEQFF. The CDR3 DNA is TGTGCCAGCATGGGGGACTACAATGAGCAGTTCTTC.

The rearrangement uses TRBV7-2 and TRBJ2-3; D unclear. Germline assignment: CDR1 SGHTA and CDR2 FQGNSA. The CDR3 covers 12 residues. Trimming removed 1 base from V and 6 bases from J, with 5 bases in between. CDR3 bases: TGTGCCAGCAGCTTAGTGCAGGATACGCAGTATTTT. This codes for CASSLVQDTQYF.

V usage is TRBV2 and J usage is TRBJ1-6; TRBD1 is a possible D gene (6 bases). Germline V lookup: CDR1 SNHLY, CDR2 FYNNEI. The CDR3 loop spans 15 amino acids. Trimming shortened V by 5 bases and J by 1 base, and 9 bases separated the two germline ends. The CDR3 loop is CASSRGVSYNSPLHF. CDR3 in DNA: TGTGCCAGCAGTAGGGGGGTGTCCTATAATTCACCCCTCCACTTT.

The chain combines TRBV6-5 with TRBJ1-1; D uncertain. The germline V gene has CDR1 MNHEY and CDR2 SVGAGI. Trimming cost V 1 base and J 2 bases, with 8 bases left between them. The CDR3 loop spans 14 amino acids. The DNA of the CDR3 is TGTGCCAGCAGTTACTTTACAGCAAACACTGAAGCTTTCTTT. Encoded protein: CASSYFTANTEAFF.

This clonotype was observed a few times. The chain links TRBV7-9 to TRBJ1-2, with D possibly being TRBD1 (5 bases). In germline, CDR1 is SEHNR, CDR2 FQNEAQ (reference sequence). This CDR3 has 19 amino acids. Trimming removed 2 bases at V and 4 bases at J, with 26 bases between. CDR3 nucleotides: TGTGCCAGCAGCTTACGAGACCCCGGGGACGTGGGCCTCTTCTATGGCTACACCTTC. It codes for CASSLRDPGDVGLFYGYTF.

The CDR3 DNA is TGTGCCAGCAGCTTCCGGGGACAGGGCAGGGACTATGGCTACACCTTC. It specifies CASSFRGQGRDYGYTF. The chain employs TRBV7-9 and TRBJ1-2, with 9 bases that match TRBD1. Per germline, CDR1 SEHNR and CDR2 FQNEAQ (reference sequence). With V trimmed by 3 bases and J by 3 bases, 8 bases remained unmatched. The CDR3 totals 16 residues. Based on the CDR3 plus reference TRBV7-9 and TRBJ1-2, the full variable domain is DTGVSQNPRHKITKRGQNVTFRCDPISEHNRLYWYRQTLGQGPEFLTYFQNEAQLEKSRLLSDRFSAERPKGSFSTLEIQRTEQGDSAMYLCASSFRGQGRDYGYTFGSGTRLTVV.

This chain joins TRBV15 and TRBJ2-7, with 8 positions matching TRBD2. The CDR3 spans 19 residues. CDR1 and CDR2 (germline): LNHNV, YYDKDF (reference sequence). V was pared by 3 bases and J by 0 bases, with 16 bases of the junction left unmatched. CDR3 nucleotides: TGTGCCACCAGCAGGGAGGAATACGCACTAGCGGATAGCTCCTACGAGCAGTACTTC. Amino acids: CATSREEYALADSSYEQYF.

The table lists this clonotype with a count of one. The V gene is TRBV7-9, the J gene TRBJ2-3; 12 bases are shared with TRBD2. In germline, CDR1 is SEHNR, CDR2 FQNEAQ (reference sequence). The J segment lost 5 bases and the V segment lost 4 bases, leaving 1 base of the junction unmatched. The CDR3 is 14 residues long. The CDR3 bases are TGTGCCAGCAGCTCGGGACTAGCGGGAGATACGCAGTATTTT. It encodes CASSSGLAGDTQYF.